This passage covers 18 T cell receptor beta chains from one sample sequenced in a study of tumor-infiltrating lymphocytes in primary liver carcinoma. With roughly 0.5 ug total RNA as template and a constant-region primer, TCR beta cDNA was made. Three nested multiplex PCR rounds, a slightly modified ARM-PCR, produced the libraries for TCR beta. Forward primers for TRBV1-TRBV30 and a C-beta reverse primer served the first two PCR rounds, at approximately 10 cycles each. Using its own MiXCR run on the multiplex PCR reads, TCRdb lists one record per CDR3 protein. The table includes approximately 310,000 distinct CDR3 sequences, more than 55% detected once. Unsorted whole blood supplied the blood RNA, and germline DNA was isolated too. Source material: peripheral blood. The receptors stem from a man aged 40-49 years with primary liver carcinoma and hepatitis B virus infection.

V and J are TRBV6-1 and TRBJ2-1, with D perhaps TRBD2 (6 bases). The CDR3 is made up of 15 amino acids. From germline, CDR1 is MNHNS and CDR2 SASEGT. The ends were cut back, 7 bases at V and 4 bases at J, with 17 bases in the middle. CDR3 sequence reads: CASTSEDYGYNEQFF. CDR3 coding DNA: TGTGCCAGCACCTCTGAGGACTACGGATACAATGAGCAGTTCTTC.

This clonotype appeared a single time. The chain's CDR3 is CAWRVVDIEAFF. CDR3 nucleotide sequence: TGTGCCTGGAGAGTGGTCGACATTGAAGCTTTCTTT. The chain joins TRBV30 to TRBJ1-1; D uncertain. V was cut by 3 bases and J by 7 bases, with 12 bases left in between. The CDR3 has 12 amino acids. Germline V lookup: CDR1 GTSNPN, CDR2 SVGIG (reference sequence).

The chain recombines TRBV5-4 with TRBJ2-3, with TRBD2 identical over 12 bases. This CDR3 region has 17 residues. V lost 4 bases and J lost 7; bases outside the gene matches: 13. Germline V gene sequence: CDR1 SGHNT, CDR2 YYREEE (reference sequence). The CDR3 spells CASSAGLAGKSSYTQYF. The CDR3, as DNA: TGTGCCAGCAGCGCTGGACTAGCGGGAAAGAGTTCATATACGCAGTATTTT.

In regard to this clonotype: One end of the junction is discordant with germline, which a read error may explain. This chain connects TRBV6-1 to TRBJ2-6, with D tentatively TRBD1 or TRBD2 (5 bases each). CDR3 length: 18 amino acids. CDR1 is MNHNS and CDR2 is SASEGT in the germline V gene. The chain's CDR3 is CASSGRRGDRSGATVLTF. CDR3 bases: TGTGCCAGCAGTGGTAGACGGGGTGATCGCTCTGGGGCCACCGTCCTGACTTTC.

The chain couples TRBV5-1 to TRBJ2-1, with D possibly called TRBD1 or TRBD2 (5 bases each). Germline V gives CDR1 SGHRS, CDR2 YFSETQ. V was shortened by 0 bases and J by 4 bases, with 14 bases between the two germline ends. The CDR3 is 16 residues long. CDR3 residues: CASSLDPGTGYNEQFF. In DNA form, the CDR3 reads TGCGCCAGCAGCTTGGATCCCGGGACGGGTTACAATGAGCAGTTCTTC.

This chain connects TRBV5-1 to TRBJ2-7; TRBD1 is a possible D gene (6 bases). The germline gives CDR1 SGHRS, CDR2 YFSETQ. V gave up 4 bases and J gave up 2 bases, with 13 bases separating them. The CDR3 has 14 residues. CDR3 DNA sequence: TGCGCCAGCAGCCACGGACAGAGTGCCTACGAGCAGTACTTC. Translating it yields CASSHGQSAYEQYF.

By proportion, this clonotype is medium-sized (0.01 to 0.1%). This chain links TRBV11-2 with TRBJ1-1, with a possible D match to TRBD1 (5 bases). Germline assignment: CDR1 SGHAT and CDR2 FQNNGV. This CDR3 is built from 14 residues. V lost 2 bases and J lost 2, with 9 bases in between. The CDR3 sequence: CASSLHGGNTEAFF. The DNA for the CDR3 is TGTGCCAGCAGCTTACACGGGGGAAACACTGAAGCTTTCTTT.

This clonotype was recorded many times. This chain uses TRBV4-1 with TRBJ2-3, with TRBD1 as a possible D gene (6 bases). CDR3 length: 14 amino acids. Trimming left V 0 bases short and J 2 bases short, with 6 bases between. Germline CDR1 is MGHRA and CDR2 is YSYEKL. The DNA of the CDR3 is TGCGCCAGCAGCCAAGAGGGGGCCACAGATACGCAGTATTTT. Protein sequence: CASSQEGATDTQYF.

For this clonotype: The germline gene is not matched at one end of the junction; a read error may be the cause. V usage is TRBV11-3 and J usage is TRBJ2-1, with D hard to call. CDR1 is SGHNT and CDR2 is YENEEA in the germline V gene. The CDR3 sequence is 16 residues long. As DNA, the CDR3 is TGTGCCAGTAGCTTAGGCCGTGTTCGGTACTACAATGAGCAGTTCTTC. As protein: CASSLGRVRYYNEQFF.

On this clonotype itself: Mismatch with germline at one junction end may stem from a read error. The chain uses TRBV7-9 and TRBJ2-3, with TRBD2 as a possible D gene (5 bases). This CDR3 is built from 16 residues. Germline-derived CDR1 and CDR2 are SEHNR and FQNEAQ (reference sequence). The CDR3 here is CTSSSAAQRNTDTQYF. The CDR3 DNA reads TGTACCAGCAGCTCAGCCGCCCAGCGGAACACAGATACGCAGTATTTT.

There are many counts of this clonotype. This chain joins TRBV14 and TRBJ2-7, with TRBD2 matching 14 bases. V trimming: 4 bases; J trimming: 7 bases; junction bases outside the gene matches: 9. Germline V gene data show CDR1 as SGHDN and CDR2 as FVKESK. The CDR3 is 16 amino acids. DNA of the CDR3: TGTGCCAGCAGCCGCCGACTAGCGGGAGGGCCGAAGGAGCAGTACTTC. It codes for CASSRRLAGGPKEQYF.

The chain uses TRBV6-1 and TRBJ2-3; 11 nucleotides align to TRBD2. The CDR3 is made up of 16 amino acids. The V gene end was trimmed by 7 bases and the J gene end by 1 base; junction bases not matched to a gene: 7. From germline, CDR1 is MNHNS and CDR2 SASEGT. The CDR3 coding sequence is TGTGCCAGCACCGCCCGGGGACTAGCGGGCACAGATACGCAGTATTTT. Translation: CASTARGLAGTDTQYF.

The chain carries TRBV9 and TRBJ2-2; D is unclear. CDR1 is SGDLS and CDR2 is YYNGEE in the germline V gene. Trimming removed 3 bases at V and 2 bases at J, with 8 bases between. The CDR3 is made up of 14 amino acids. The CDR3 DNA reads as TGTGCCAGCAGCGCTACGACCAACACCGGGGAGCTGTTTTTT. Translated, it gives CASSATTNTGELFF.

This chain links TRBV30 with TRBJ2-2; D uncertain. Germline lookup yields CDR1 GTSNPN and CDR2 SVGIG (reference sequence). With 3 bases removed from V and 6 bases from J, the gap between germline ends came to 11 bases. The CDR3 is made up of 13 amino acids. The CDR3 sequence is CAWRGRSPGELFF. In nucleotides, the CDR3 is TGTGCCTGGAGGGGCAGGAGCCCCGGGGAGCTGTTTTTT.

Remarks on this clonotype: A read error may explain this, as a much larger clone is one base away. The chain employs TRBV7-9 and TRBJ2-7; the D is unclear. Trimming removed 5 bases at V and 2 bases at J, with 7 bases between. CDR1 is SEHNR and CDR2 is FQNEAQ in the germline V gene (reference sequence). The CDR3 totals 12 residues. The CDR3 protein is CASSPEPYEQYF. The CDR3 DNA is TGTGCCAGCAGCCCAGAACCCTACGAGCAGTACTTC.

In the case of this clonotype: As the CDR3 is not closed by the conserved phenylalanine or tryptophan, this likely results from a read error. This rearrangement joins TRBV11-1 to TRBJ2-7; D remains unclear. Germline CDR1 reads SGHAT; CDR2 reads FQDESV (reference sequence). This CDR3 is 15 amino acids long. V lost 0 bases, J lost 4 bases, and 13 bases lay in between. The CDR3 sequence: CASSLAQGSRYEQYL. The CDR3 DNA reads TGTGCCAGCAGCTTAGCCCAAGGAAGCCGGTACGAGCAGTACCTC.

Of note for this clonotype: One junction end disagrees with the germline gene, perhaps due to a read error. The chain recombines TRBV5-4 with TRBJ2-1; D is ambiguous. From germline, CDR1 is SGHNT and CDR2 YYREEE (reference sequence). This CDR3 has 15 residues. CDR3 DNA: TGTGTCAGCAGCTTGGCAGGTAGCTCCTACAATGAGCAGTTCTTC. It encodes CVSSLAGSSYNEQFF.

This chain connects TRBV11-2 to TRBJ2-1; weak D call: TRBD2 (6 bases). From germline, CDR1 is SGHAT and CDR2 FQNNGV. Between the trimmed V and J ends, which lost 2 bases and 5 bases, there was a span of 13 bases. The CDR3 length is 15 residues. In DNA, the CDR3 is TGTGCCAGCAGCTTATCCAGGGCTAGCGACAATGAGCAGTTCTTC. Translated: CASSLSRASDNEQFF.